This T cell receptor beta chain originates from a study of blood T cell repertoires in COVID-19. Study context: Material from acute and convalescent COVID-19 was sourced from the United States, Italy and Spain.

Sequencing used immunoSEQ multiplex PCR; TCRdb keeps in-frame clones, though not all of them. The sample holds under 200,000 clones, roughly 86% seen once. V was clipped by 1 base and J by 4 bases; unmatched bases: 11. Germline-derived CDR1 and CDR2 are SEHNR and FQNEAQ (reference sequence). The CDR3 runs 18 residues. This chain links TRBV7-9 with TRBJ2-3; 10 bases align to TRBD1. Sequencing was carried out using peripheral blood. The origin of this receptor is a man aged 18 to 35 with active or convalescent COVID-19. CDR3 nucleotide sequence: TGTGCCAGCAGCTTAGTATTAACCGCGGGGACAGGGGCAGATACGCAGTATTTT. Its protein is CASSLVLTAGTGADTQYF.